These 27 T cell receptor beta chains were sequenced from one sample in a study of T cells after yellow fever vaccination (dated by TCRdb to 2018 to 2020). Preparation of the library involved 5' RACE. Sequencing instrument: Illumina NovaSeq 6000. TCRdb trimmed public reads at Q25 via fastp, called clones via MiXCR and kept in-frame beta chains. Each entry is one CDR3 protein sequence, shown with its most common DNA and genes. The sample table lists about 300,000 distinct CDR3 sequences, 8.7% of them with a count of one. The ten largest clones capture around 3.5% of the sample. This sample's treatment or condition label indicates: live attenuated yellow fever vaccine strain. The material sequenced was CD4+ T cells sorted from PBMCs, taken 5 days after the yellow fever booster vaccination. These TCRs come from a man between 18 and 35 years old who received the YFV17D yellow fever vaccine.

The table lists this clonotype with many counts. This chain connects TRBV3-1 to TRBJ1-2; weak D call: TRBD1 (5 bases). Germline V lookup: CDR1 LGHDT, CDR2 YNNKEL (reference sequence). Deletions cut 1 base from V and 5 bases from J, with 11 bases between. This CDR3 region has 14 residues. CDR3 nucleotides: TGTGCCAGCAGCCAAGGGAGGGGATGGTATGGCTACACCTTC. Protein: CASSQGRGWYGYTF.

V usage is TRBV9 and J usage is TRBJ2-3, with TRBD2 matching 9 bases. CDR1 and CDR2 (germline): SGDLS, YYNGEE. V shed 0 bases and J 4 bases; nucleotides not matched to a gene: 3. The CDR3 has 15 residues. This CDR3 is CASSVASGAPDTQYF. CDR3 sequence (DNA): TGTGCCAGCAGCGTAGCTAGCGGGGCCCCAGATACGCAGTATTTT.

This clonotype showed up just a few times. The rearrangement links TRBV5-4 to TRBJ2-3, with D uncertain. The CDR3 runs to 12 residues. Germline V gene lookup returns CDR1 SGHNT and CDR2 YYREEE (reference sequence). V was pared by 8 bases and J by 2 bases, with 9 bases between. The CDR3 sequence is CASQTDTDTQYF. The CDR3 DNA follows: TGTGCCAGTCAGACTGACACAGATACGCAGTATTTT.

V gene TRBV14 combines with J gene TRBJ2-1, with D perhaps TRBD2 (5 bases). The CDR3 spans 16 residues. The V and J ends lost 0 bases and 0 bases respectively, with 9 bases between them. The V gene's germline CDR1 is SGHDN and CDR2 FVKESK. The CDR3 coding sequence is TGTGCCAGCAGCCAAGAAACTGGGAGCTCCTACAATGAGCAGTTCTTC. This encodes CASSQETGSSYNEQFF.

This clonotype was observed many times. The chain links TRBV5-1 to TRBJ2-3, with 8 bases matching TRBD2. Germline V gene lookup returns CDR1 SGHRS and CDR2 YFSETQ. With V trimmed by 0 bases and J by 6 bases, 6 bases remained unmatched. CDR3 size: 15 residues. CDR3 sequence reads: CASSLDRGGRDTQYF. Here the CDR3 DNA reads TGCGCCAGCAGCTTGGATCGGGGGGGTCGGGATACGCAGTATTTT.

DNA of the CDR3: TGCGCCAGCAGCCAAGGCGGGAAGGGCTACACCTTC. This translates into CASSQGGKGYTF. This rearrangement joins TRBV4-1 to TRBJ1-2; no clear D gene. This CDR3 region has 12 residues. Trimming removed 1 base from V and 8 bases from J, with 8 bases in between. The germline V gene encodes CDR1 MGHRA and CDR2 YSYEKL.

This sequence joins TRBV12-3 or TRBV12-4 and TRBJ2-5, with 10 nucleotides matching TRBD2. This CDR3 has 14 residues. J lost 5 bases, V lost 6 bases, and 6 bases had no gene match. The CDR3 sequence is CASRLAGVRETQYF. The CDR3 bases are TGTGCCAGCAGGCTAGCGGGGGTTCGTGAGACCCAGTACTTC.

This clonotype was detected many times. V and J are TRBV6-2 or TRBV6-3 and TRBJ1-5; D might be TRBD1 (5 bases). This CDR3 is 17 amino acids long. V was trimmed by 2 bases and J by 1 base, leaving 15 bases between them. Germline lookup yields CDR1 MNHEY and CDR2 SVGEGT. CDR3 amino acids: CASSYIGARGSNQPQHF. The CDR3 DNA is TGTGCCAGCAGTTACATAGGGGCTCGTGGGAGCAATCAGCCCCAGCATTTT.

The chain recombines TRBV7-2 with TRBJ1-1, with a tentative D call TRBD1 (5 bases). From germline, CDR1 is SGHTA and CDR2 FQGNSA. The V end lost 5 bases, the J end lost 5 bases, and 21 bases lay between the germline ends. CDR3 length equals 16 residues. The CDR3 loop is CASSLYQGWARTEAFF. The CDR3 DNA is TGTGCCAGCAGCCTTTATCAGGGATGGGCCCGGACTGAAGCTTTCTTT.

Comment on this clonotype: This may be a read error, as it is one base from a much larger clone. The V and J genes are TRBV10-1 and TRBJ2-7; D call uncertain. V dropped 6 bases and J dropped 3 bases, with 9 bases sitting between them. In germline, CDR1 is WNHNN, CDR2 SYGVQD (reference sequence). The CDR3 length is 12 residues. CDR3 sequence (DNA): TGCGCCAGCAGGGATAGCCACTACGAGCAGTACTTC. It is translated as CASRDSHYEQYF.

This clonotype has a handful of counts. V usage is TRBV7-2 and J usage is TRBJ1-1; D may be TRBD1 (6 bases). V was cut by 3 bases and J by 2 bases, with 13 bases left in between. Germline loops: CDR1 SGHTA, CDR2 FQGNSA. This CDR3 comprises 15 residues. The CDR3 loop reads CASSFWSGGNTEAFF. For the CDR3, the DNA is TGTGCCAGCAGCTTTTGGTCGGGGGGCAACACTGAAGCTTTCTTT.

The sample holds many counts of this clonotype. The chain has TRBV12-3 or TRBV12-4 and TRBJ1-3; TRBD1 is a possible D gene (5 bases). This CDR3 is 15 amino acids long. Trimming stripped 3 bases from V and 0 bases from J, with 9 bases between. CDR3 DNA: TGTGCCAGCAGTTTCCGGGGCATCTCTGGAAACACCATATATTTT. Its protein product is CASSFRGISGNTIYF.

The V gene is TRBV27, the J gene TRBJ2-3; D call uncertain. The CDR3 has 13 residues. The germline gives CDR1 MNHEY, CDR2 SMNVEV (reference sequence). V gave up 6 bases and J gave up 6 bases, with 13 bases separating them. The CDR3 DNA is TGTGCCAGCAGGCTGGGTCCGCTGGATACGCAGTATTTT. This gives the protein CASRLGPLDTQYF.

The table lists this clonotype with a few counts. The CDR3 loop reads CASSFGQDTEAFF. Here the CDR3 DNA reads TGTGCCAGCAGCTTTGGACAGGACACTGAAGCTTTCTTT. This chain links TRBV9 with TRBJ1-1, with 7 bases aligning to TRBD1. The CDR3 has 13 residues. CDR1 SGDLS and CDR2 YYNGEE come from the germline V gene. V was pared by 4 bases and J by 3 bases, with 3 bases of the junction left unmatched.

This sequence joins TRBV12-5 and TRBJ2-3; TRBD1 agrees at 7 bases. Trimming at V came to 1 base and at J to 2 bases, leaving 3 bases not matched to a gene. This CDR3 comprises 15 residues. Per the germline V gene, CDR1 is LGHNT and CDR2 is FRNRAP. CDR3 amino acids: CASGLGQGLTDTQYF. CDR3 bases: TGTGCTAGTGGTTTGGGACAGGGCCTCACAGATACGCAGTATTTT.

This clonotype was detected many times. The chain uses TRBV12-3 or TRBV12-4 and TRBJ1-2; D is uncertain. With 1 base removed from V and 9 bases from J, the gap between germline ends came to 6 bases. CDR3 size: 11 residues. The CDR3 sequence: CASSLGERYTF. CDR3 nucleotide sequence: TGTGCCAGCAGTTTAGGGGAGCGCTACACCTTC.

This clonotype was recorded a few times. The chain has TRBV18 and TRBJ1-1; no reliable D call. Germline-derived CDR1 and CDR2 are KGHSH and LQKENI. V lost 3 bases to trimming and J lost 8 bases, with 13 bases between them. The CDR3 spans 13 residues. The CDR3 loop is CASSPSDQVEAFF. CDR3 DNA: TGTGCCAGCTCACCCTCTGACCAGGTCGAAGCTTTCTTT.

The J gene is TRBJ2-5, the V gene TRBV3-1; D may be TRBD2 (6 bases). Germline CDR1 LGHDT, CDR2 YNNKEL (reference sequence). This CDR3 comprises 16 residues. Trimming removed 3 bases from V and 5 bases from J, with 19 bases in between. In DNA form, the CDR3 reads TGTGCCAGCAGCCATACCGCCGCGGGGAAGGCGGAGACCCAGTACTTC. It codes for CASSHTAAGKAETQYF.

This clonotype was detected many times. The rearrangement links TRBV28 to TRBJ2-3; D is unresolved. Germline V gives CDR1 MDHEN, CDR2 SYDVKM. V lost 2 bases and J lost 6, with 6 bases in between. This CDR3 comprises 12 residues. CDR3: CASSLTQDTQYF. For the CDR3, the DNA is TGTGCCAGCAGTTTAACTCAGGATACGCAGTATTTT. The variable domain in full, completed from reference TRBV28 and TRBJ2-3, reads DVKVTQSSRYLVKRTGEKVFLECVQDMDHENMFWYRQDPGLGLRLIYFSYDVKMKEKGDIPEGYSVSREKKERFSLILESASTNQTSMYLCASSLTQDTQYFGPGTRLTVL.

This clonotype was seen at least ten times. V gene TRBV11-2 combines with J gene TRBJ2-2; no definite D call. Germline loops: CDR1 SGHAT, CDR2 FQNNGV. The CDR3 sequence is 16 residues long. V was clipped by 5 bases and J by 0 bases, with 13 bases between them. CDR3 in amino acids: CASSPRTATNTGELFF. The DNA of the CDR3 is TGTGCCAGCAGCCCGCGGACCGCAACGAACACCGGGGAGCTGTTTTTT.

In this sample, this clonotype turned up a few times. This chain uses TRBV3-1 with TRBJ2-2; D not resolved. Per germline, CDR1 LGHDT and CDR2 YNNKEL (reference sequence). V was trimmed by 4 bases and J by 0 bases, leaving 12 bases between them. This CDR3 has 16 amino acids. The CDR3 nucleotides are TGTGCCAGCAGCCCCCGAGTATTCGCGAACACCGGGGAGCTGTTTTTT. This encodes CASSPRVFANTGELFF.

This clonotype was detected only a few times. The chain employs TRBV19 and TRBJ1-4; a possible D gene is TRBD1 (5 bases). This CDR3 comprises 16 residues. The germline gives CDR1 LNHDA, CDR2 SQIVND (reference sequence). V was clipped by 4 bases and J by 8 bases, with 20 bases between them. CDR3 DNA sequence: TGTGCCAGTAGTAACCCTCGTGGGACTGACCGGGAAAAACTGTTTTTT. Protein product: CASSNPRGTDREKLFF.

The chain combines TRBV4-1 with TRBJ2-3; 11 bases are shared with TRBD2. With V trimmed by 0 bases and J by 6 bases, 8 bases remained unmatched. Germline CDR1 MGHRA, CDR2 YSYEKL. This CDR3 contains 17 residues. The DNA of the CDR3 is TGCGCCAGCAGCCAAGATACCCTAGCGGGGGGAGAGGATACGCAGTATTTT. It encodes CASSQDTLAGGEDTQYF.

This clonotype has more than one count but fewer than ten. The J gene is TRBJ1-6, the V gene TRBV6-6; 7 nucleotides align to TRBD1. Germline V gene data show CDR1 as MNHNY and CDR2 as SVGAGI (reference sequence). This CDR3 is built from 15 residues. V was clipped by 6 bases and J by 8 bases; unmatched bases: 10. This CDR3 is CASRDQGGLHSPLHF. DNA for the CDR3: TGTGCCAGCAGGGACCAGGGGGGGCTACATTCACCCCTCCACTTT.

The CDR3 sequence: CASSRGLTNEKLFF. The CDR3 region has the DNA TGTGCCAGCTCACGGGGGCTAACTAATGAAAAACTGTTTTTT. This chain uses TRBV18 with TRBJ1-4, with D perhaps TRBD1 (6 bases). Trimming pared 4 bases from V and 1 base from J, leaving 7 bases between. The CDR3 runs 14 residues. Germline V gene data show CDR1 as KGHSH and CDR2 as LQKENI.

This clonotype has ten or more counts. The chain has TRBV10-3 and TRBJ1-4; no definite D call. The V and J ends lost 0 bases and 7 bases respectively, with 12 bases between them. This CDR3 comprises 15 residues. Germline V gene sequence: CDR1 ENHRY, CDR2 SYGVKD. CDR3 sequence reads: CAISESQVLGEKLFF. CDR3 nucleotide sequence: TGTGCCATCAGTGAGTCCCAGGTTCTTGGTGAAAAACTGTTTTTT.

This clonotype was seen more than once but under ten times. The genes are TRBV20-1 and TRBJ1-5; D may be TRBD1 (6 bases). V was cut by 3 bases and J by 9 bases, with 18 bases left in between. The germline V gene has CDR1 DFQATT and CDR2 SNEGSKA (reference sequence). The CDR3 runs to 14 residues. In DNA, the CDR3 is TGCAGTGCTAGCCTAGGGGGGGCCGCTAGGCCCCAGCATTTT. Protein product: CSASLGGAARPQHF.